This T cell receptor beta chain was recorded in a study of blood T cell repertoires in COVID-19. At the level of the study: The cDNA or gDNA used as material had been derived from T cells, B-cell-depleted T cells, or PBMCs.

TCRdb's table, derived via immunoSEQ multiplex PCR, lists solely in-frame clones and lacks some. The sample has about 140,000 clones, 75% to 90% seen once. The CDR3 loop spans 13 amino acids. The V gene's germline CDR1 is GTSNPN and CDR2 SVGIG (reference sequence). Trimming removed 0 bases at V and 5 bases at J, with 10 bases between. The V call is TRBV30, the J call TRBJ1-1; D possibly corresponds to TRBD1 (5 bases). The TCR was taken from a woman of 80 years or more with acute or convalescent COVID-19. The specimen was peripheral blood. The CDR3 sequence is CAWSVPRATEAFF. CDR3 DNA: TGTGCCTGGAGTGTACCCAGGGCGACTGAAGCTTTCTTT.